The 11 T cell receptor beta chains in this list originate from one sample, sequenced in a study of CXCR3-negative and CXCR3-positive naive CD8 T cells. The libraries of TRB cDNA were prepared using 5' RACE with UMI labels. Following a re-call of the 5' RACE reads, TCRdb has one entry per CDR3 protein and lacks DNA. The clone table shows under 45,000 distinct CDR3 sequences, with the ten largest holding roughly 14%. Material: memory CD8+ T cells from blood. The receptors shown here come from a human donor in good health. Some clones in this sample may be carry-over from other donors' samples.

V is TRBV29-1 and J is TRBJ2-2. Germline CDR1 is SQVTM and CDR2 is ANQGSEA. The CDR3 consists of 12 residues. The CDR3 region is CSVEADTGELFF.

The V gene is TRBV27, the J gene TRBJ2-7; the D call of TRBD1 rests on TCRdb alone, since no DNA is present to check it. CDR3 length: 14 residues. Germline values: CDR1 MNHEY, CDR2 SMNVEV (reference sequence). CDR3 region: CASSPRQGAVEQYF.

The CDR3: CASSEVWGQGYEQYF. The genes are TRBV6-4 and TRBJ2-7; TCRdb calls TRBD1, which cannot be checked without DNA. The CDR3 length is 15 residues. Germline CDR1 and CDR2: MRHNA and SNTAGT.

The CDR3 region is CASSEGSEASYEQYF. The V and J genes are TRBV10-1 and TRBJ2-7. The CDR3 is 15 residues long. The germline gives CDR1 WNHNN, CDR2 SYGVQD (reference sequence).

V usage is TRBV29-1 and J usage is TRBJ2-7. There are 11 residues in the CDR3. The germline CDR1 and CDR2 sequences are SQVTM and ANQGSEA. CDR3: CSVFRVNEQYF.

The chain has TRBV20-1 and TRBJ1-6; TCRdb's D call of TRBD1 is untestable without DNA. Germline-derived CDR1 and CDR2 are DFQATT and SNEGSKA (reference sequence). This CDR3 contains 14 residues. The chain's CDR3 is CSARDQGVNSPLHF.

The chain has TRBV10-3 and TRBJ2-5. This CDR3 spans 13 amino acids. In germline, CDR1 is ENHRY, CDR2 SYGVKD. The CDR3 loop is CAISDGEQETQYF.

The chain joins TRBV28 to TRBJ2-7; TCRdb indicates TRBD1, and absent DNA this call remains unverified. CDR1 and CDR2 (germline): MDHEN, SYDVKM. The CDR3 covers 16 residues. The CDR3 region is CASSLGAVDRTYEQYF.

The chain joins TRBV30 to TRBJ2-3; TCRdb designates TRBD2, a call that cannot be tested without DNA. CDR3 size: 16 residues. Per the germline V gene, CDR1 is GTSNPN and CDR2 is SVGIG (reference sequence). The CDR3 loop is CAWSALDPSRTDTQYF.

The V gene is TRBV4-2, the J gene TRBJ2-1; without DNA, the TCRdb call of TRBD2 cannot be checked. The CDR3 length is 15 residues. Germline V gene lookup returns CDR1 LGHNA and CDR2 YNFKEQ. CDR3 loop: CASSPSSGGADEQFF.

The rearrangement uses TRBV10-2 and TRBJ1-1. The CDR3 consists of 14 residues. Germline CDR1 reads WSHSY; CDR2 reads SAAADI. CDR3 sequence reads: CASSDSWVNTEAFF.